This T cell receptor (beta chain) is from a study of T cells in narcolepsy. In regard to this clone: Its specificity is unknown.

This CDR3 contains 15 residues. Trimming cost V 4 bases and J 5 bases; bases outside gene matches: 7. Germline V lookup: CDR1 SGHTA, CDR2 FQGNSA. Broader study findings: Autoreactive HCRT-specific and TRIB2-specific clonotypes were marked in same-patient CSF-versus-blood CD4+ comparisons. Reportedly, autoreactive clonotypes were serially detected in patients' blood but not controls'.

Only in-frame clones appear in the TCRdb table, and some are missing; sequencing was by immunoSEQ multiplex PCR. Of roughly 17,000 clones in the sample, approximately 72% were seen once. The sample taken for sequencing was CD45RA- memory CD8+ T cells from PBMCs. The chain recombines TRBV7-2 with TRBJ2-7; the match to TRBD1 covers 11 bases. The TCR was taken from a human donor with narcolepsy. The CDR3 DNA sequence: TGTGCCAGCAGCTATCGGACAGGGGGCGACGACGAGCAGTACTTC. Its translation is CASSYRTGGDDEQYF.